These T cell receptor beta chains were read from a single sample in a study of T cells in localized non-small cell lung cancer. Here immunoSEQ multiplex PCR was the method, and the copy in TCRdb shows in-frame clones only, minus some. The data hold 4,600 or so clones, with over 25% observed a single time. The sequencing used lung tumor tissue, collected before any cancer treatment. The origin of the receptors is a man between 40 and 70 years old with stage III squamous cell lung carcinoma. The CDR3 runs from the conserved cysteine through the conserved F or W. Fields, in order: clone size, D gene, V gene, J gene, CDR3 length, CDR3 protein, CDR3 DNA. The D gene is left open where the match is weak. Some rows have no size entry. The others give once, few or many, or a class for an expanded clone.

>-|TRBD1|TRBV7-6|TRBJ1-6|15
CASSLLTGRNSPLHF
TGTGCCAGCAGCCTACTGACAGGGAGAAATTCACCCCTCCACTTT
>-|-|TRBV7-1|TRBJ1-5|15
CASSVGVMSNQPQHF
TGTGCCAGCAGCGTAGGGGTTATGAGCAATCAGCCCCAGCATTTT
>-|-|TRBV11-3|TRBJ2-2|15
CASSQQMGNTGELFF
TGTGCCAGCAGCCAACAGATGGGTAACACCGGGGAGCTGTTTTTT
>-|-|TRBV11-3|TRBJ2-5|15
CASSLIRENQETQYF
TGTGCCAGCAGCTTGATTAGGGAAAACCAAGAGACCCAGTACTTC
>few|TRBD2|TRBV6-8|TRBJ2-5|14
CASSTTSEQETQYF
TGTGCCAGCAGTACGACTAGCGAGCAAGAGACCCAGTACTTC
>once|TRBD1|TRBV19|TRBJ1-3|16
CASSTKGQGSGNTIYF
TGTGCCAGTAGTACCAAAGGACAGGGGTCTGGAAACACCATATATTTT
>-|TRBD1|TRBV19|TRBJ1-6|14
CASSIDRGNSPLHF
TGTGCCAGTAGTATCGACAGGGGGAATTCACCCCTCCACTTT
>-|TRBD1|TRBV19|TRBJ1-5|14
CASSTHRGNQPQHF
TGTGCCAGTAGTACACACAGGGGTAATCAGCCCCAGCATTTT
>few|-|TRBV15|TRBJ1-3|15
CATSDRRGSGNTIYF
TGTGCCACCAGCGATCGTAGGGGCTCTGGAAACACCATATATTTT
>-|TRBD2|TRBV15|TRBJ2-3|20
CATSRDQGLAGGLSPDTQYF
TGTGCCACCAGCAGAGATCAAGGGCTAGCGGGGGGTTTAAGCCCAGATACGCAGTATTTT
>-|-|TRBV6-1|TRBJ1-2|14
CAISEEGRNYGYTF
TGTGCCATCAGTGAAGAGGGACGGAACTATGGCTACACCTTC
>medium-sized|TRBD1|TRBV6-8|TRBJ2-5|15
CASSRDRGGQETQYF
TGTGCCAGCAGTCGGGACAGGGGGGGTCAAGAGACCCAGTACTTC
>once|TRBD1|TRBV14|TRBJ2-2|19
CASSQVRLKQGLRTGELFF
TGTGCCAGCAGCCAAGTAAGGTTAAAACAGGGGTTGAGGACCGGGGAGCTGTTTTTT
>-|-|TRBV6-8|TRBJ1-6|14
CASSEAGYNSPLHF
TGTGCCAGCAGTGAGGCGGGGTATAATTCACCCCTCCACTTT
>-|-|TRBV15|TRBJ1-1|15
CATSRDGRPDTEAFF
TGTGCCACCAGCAGAGATGGGCGCCCTGACACTGAAGCTTTCTTT
>-|TRBD2|TRBV9|TRBJ2-1|15
CASSAEGTSWNEQFF
TGTGCCAGCAGCGCGGAAGGGACTAGCTGGAATGAGCAGTTCTTC
>few|TRBD1|TRBV6-8|TRBJ1-5|19
CASSFPTFTGGIINQPQHF
TGTGCCAGCAGTTTCCCCACATTTACAGGGGGCATTATCAATCAGCCCCAGCATTTT
>-|-|TRBV29-1|TRBJ2-5|13
CSVGDRYQETQYF
TGCAGCGTTGGAGACAGGTACCAAGAGACCCAGTACTTC
>-|-|TRBV14|TRBJ2-7|14
CASSLGTVRYEQYF
TGTGCCAGCAGCCTCGGGACGGTTCGCTACGAGCAGTACTTC
>-|-|TRBV10-2|TRBJ2-2|22
CASNVRGRTQLRHNLDTGELFF
TGCGCCAGCAATGTCCGGGGGAGAACCCAACTACGCCACAACTTAGACACCGGGGAGCTGTTTTTT
>-|TRBD1|TRBV6-8|TRBJ1-4|17
CASSYHKQGTVTEKLFF
TGTGCCAGCAGTTACCACAAACAGGGGACGGTAACCGAAAAACTGTTTTTT
>once|TRBD2|TRBV19|TRBJ2-1|16
CASSHGTSGGAEEQFF
TGTGCCAGTAGTCACGGGACTAGCGGGGGGGCAGAAGAGCAGTTCTTC
>few|TRBD1|TRBV7-7|TRBJ1-1|16
CASSLASDRGPTEAFF
TGTGCCAGCAGCTTGGCCTCGGACAGGGGGCCCACTGAAGCTTTCTTT
>few|-|TRBV18|TRBJ1-5|13
CASSPEGNQPQHF
TGTGCCAGCTCACCAGAGGGCAATCAGCCCCAGCATTTT
>few|-|TRBV30|TRBJ2-5|14
CAWRGMTGIETQYF
TGTGCCTGGAGAGGGATGACAGGAATTGAGACCCAGTACTTC
>-|-|TRBV7-5|TRBJ2-4|14
CASRPRGRGNIQYF
TGTGCCAGCAGGCCCCGAGGGAGGGGGAACATTCAGTACTTC
>-|TRBD1|TRBV29-1|TRBJ1-1|13
CSVRQGFNTEAFF
TGCAGCGTCAGACAGGGGTTTAACACTGAAGCTTTCTTT
>-|-|TRBV6-8|TRBJ1-1|14
CASSYSGGVTEAFF
TGTGCCAGCAGTTACTCCGGTGGAGTCACTGAAGCTTTCTTT
>-|TRBD2|TRBV30|TRBJ2-1|18
CAWSVSRTSGVLYNEQFF
TGTGCCTGGAGTGTTTCGCGGACTAGCGGGGTCCTATACAATGAGCAGTTCTTC
>-|-|TRBV11-3|TRBJ2-7|15
CASSSPAGRTYEQYF
TGTGCCAGCAGCTCCCCGGCGGGGAGGACCTACGAGCAGTACTTC
>medium-sized|-|TRBV9|TRBJ2-5|16
CASSADPRGAWETQYF
TGTGCCAGCAGCGCGGACCCCCGGGGGGCCTGGGAGACCCAGTACTTC
>-|-|TRBV15|TRBJ1-1|14
CATSRGRANTEAFF
TGTGCCACCAGCAGAGGCAGGGCAAACACTGAAGCTTTCTTT
>few|TRBD1|TRBV11-3|TRBJ1-6|14
CASRPQGAGSPLHF
TGTGCCAGCAGACCACAGGGGGCTGGATCACCCCTCCACTTT
>few|TRBD2|TRBV2|TRBJ2-7|14
CASRGVLAGVEQYF
TGTGCCAGCAGAGGGGTGCTAGCGGGGGTTGAGCAGTACTTC
>few|TRBD1|TRBV27|TRBJ1-2|18
CASSRSPGTGVGYYGYTF
TGTGCCAGCAGTCGATCCCCCGGGACAGGGGTAGGCTACTATGGCTACACCTTC
>-|TRBD2|TRBV18|TRBJ2-7|15
CASSPERGAIVEQYF
TGTGCCAGCTCTCCCGAGCGGGGGGCAATTGTAGAGCAGTACTTC
>few|-|TRBV12-2|TRBJ1-5|14
CATSFDGAHQPQHF
TGTGCCACCTCCTTTGACGGTGCACATCAGCCCCAGCATTTT
>-|-|TRBV9|TRBJ1-6|14
CASSVGPTNSPLHF
TGTGCCAGCAGCGTAGGACCGACCAATTCACCCCTCCACTTT
>medium-sized|-|TRBV11-3|TRBJ2-7|14
CASSLEQGYYEQYF
TGTGCCAGCAGCTTGGAGCAGGGGTACTACGAGCAGTACTTC
>-|TRBD1|TRBV9|TRBJ1-2|15
CASRGDRAYGYGYTF
TGTGCCAGCAGGGGAGACAGGGCTTATGGCTATGGCTACACCTTC
>few|-|TRBV7-5|TRBJ2-1|14
CAGHGGGPYNEQFF
TGTGCCGGACACGGAGGGGGGCCCTACAATGAGCAGTTCTTC
>medium-sized|-|TRBV9|TRBJ2-2|16
CASSVLGETRTGELFF
TGTGCCAGCAGCGTACTCGGTGAGACACGAACCGGGGAGCTGTTTTTT
>-|TRBD1|TRBV19|TRBJ1-1|13
CASSSQGRTEAFF
TGTGCCAGTAGTTCACAGGGGAGGACTGAAGCTTTCTTT
>-|TRBD2|TRBV6-1|TRBJ2-1|13
CASSEAGRGRQFF
TGTGCCAGCAGTGAAGCAGGGCGGGGGAGGCAGTTCTTC
>few|-|TRBV9|TRBJ2-2|14
CASSVDSNTGELFF
TGTGCCAGCAGCGTAGACTCAAACACCGGGGAGCTGTTTTTT
>-|-|TRBV11-3|TRBJ1-1|14
CASTPQARNTEAFF
TGTGCCAGCACGCCGCAGGCTCGGAACACTGAAGCTTTCTTT
>-|-|TRBV11-3|TRBJ2-3|14
CASSSLYWGDTQYF
TGTGCCAGCAGCTCCCTTTATTGGGGGGATACGCAGTATTTT
>-|-|TRBV12-2|TRBJ2-5|20
CASRLGSDPRHPEKAETQYF
TGTGCAAGTCGCTTAGGTTCCGACCCGCGCCATCCCGAAAAAGCAGAGACCCAGTACTTC
>medium-sized|-|TRBV11-3|TRBJ1-2|15
CASSPSGLSDYGYTF
TGTGCCAGCAGCCCCTCGGGCCTAAGCGACTATGGCTACACCTTC